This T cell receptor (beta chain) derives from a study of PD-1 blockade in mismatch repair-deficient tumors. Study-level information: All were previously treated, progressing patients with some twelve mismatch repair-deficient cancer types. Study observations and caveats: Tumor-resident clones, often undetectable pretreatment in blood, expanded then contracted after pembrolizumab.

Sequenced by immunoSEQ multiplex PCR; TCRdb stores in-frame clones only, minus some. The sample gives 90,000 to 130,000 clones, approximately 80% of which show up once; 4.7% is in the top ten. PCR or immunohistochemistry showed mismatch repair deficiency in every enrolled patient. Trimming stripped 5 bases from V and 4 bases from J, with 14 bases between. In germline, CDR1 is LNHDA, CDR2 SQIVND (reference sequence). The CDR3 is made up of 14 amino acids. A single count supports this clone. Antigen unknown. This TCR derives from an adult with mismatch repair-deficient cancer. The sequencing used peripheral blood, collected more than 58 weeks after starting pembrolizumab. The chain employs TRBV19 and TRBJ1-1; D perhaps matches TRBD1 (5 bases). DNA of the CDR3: TGTGCCAGTAGTGTACCCTGGGGCGGCACTGAAGCTTTCTTT. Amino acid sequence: CASSVPWGGTEAFF. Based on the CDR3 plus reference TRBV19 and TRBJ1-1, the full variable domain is DGGITQSPKYLFRKEGQNVTLSCEQNLNHDAMYWYRQDPGQGLRLIYYSQIVNDFQKGDIAEGYSVSREKKESFPLTVTSAQKNPTAFYLCASSVPWGGTEAFFGQGTRLTVV.